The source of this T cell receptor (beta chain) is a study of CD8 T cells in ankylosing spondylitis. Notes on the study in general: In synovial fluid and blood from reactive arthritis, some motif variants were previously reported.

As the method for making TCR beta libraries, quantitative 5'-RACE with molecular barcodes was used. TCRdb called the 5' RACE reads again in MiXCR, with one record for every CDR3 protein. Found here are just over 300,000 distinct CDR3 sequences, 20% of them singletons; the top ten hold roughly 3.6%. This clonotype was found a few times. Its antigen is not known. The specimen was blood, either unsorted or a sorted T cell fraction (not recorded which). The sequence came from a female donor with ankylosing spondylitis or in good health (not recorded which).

The CDR3: CARKREGGNTIYF. The DNA for the CDR3 is TGTGCCAGGAAGCGGGAGGGCGGAAACACCATATATTTT. V gene TRBV5-3 combines with J gene TRBJ1-3; no firm D call. TRBV5-3 falls under the ORF class, with uncertain function. The V end lost 8 bases, the J end lost 4 bases, and 13 bases lay between the germline ends. This CDR3 has 13 residues.